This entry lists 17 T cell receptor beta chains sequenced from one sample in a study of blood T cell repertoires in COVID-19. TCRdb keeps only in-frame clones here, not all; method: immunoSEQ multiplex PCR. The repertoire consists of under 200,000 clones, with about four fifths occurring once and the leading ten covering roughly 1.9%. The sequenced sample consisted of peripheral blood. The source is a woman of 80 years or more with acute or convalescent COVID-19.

The CDR3 loop is CASILTGPSSYEQYF. CDR3 coding DNA: TGTGCCAGCATCCTGACTGGCCCAAGCTCCTACGAGCAGTACTTC. The J gene is TRBJ2-7, the V gene TRBV3-1 (or the pseudogene TRBV3-2), with D unresolved. The CDR3 extends over 15 amino acids. From germline, CDR1 is LGHDT and CDR2 YNNKEL (reference sequence). V was trimmed by 7 bases and J by 0 bases, leaving 16 bases between them.

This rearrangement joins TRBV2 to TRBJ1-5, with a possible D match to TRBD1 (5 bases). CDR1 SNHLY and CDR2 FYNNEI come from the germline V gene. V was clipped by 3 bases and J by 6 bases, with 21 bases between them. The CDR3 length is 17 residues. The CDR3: CASSELSVAGEVQPQHF. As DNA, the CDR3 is TGTGCCAGCAGTGAGTTGTCCGTTGCGGGGGAGGTTCAGCCCCAGCATTTT.

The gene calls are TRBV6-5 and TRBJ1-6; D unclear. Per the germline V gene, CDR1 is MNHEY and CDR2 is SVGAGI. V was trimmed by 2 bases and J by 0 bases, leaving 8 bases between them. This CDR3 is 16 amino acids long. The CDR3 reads CASSYRHFSYNSPLHF. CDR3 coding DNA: TGTGCCAGCAGTTACAGACACTTCTCCTATAATTCACCCCTCCACTTT.

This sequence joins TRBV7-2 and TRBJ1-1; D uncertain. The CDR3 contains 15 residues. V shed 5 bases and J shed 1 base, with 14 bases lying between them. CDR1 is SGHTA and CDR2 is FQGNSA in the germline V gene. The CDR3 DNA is TGTGCCAGCAGCCCCAGAGGGTTTCGGAACACTGAAGCTTTCTTT. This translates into CASSPRGFRNTEAFF.

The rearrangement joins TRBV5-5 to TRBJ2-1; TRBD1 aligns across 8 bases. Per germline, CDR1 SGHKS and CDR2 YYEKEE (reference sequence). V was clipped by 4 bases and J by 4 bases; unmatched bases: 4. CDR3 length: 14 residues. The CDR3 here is CASSMDRAYNEQFF. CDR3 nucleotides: TGTGCCAGCAGCATGGACAGGGCGTACAATGAGCAGTTCTTC.

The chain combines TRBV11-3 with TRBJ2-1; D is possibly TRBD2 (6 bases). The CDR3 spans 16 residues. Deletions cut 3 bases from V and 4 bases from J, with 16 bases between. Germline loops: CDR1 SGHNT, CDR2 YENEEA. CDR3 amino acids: CASSFKHSGVYNEQFF. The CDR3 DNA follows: TGTGCCAGCAGCTTCAAACATAGCGGTGTTTACAATGAGCAGTTCTTC.

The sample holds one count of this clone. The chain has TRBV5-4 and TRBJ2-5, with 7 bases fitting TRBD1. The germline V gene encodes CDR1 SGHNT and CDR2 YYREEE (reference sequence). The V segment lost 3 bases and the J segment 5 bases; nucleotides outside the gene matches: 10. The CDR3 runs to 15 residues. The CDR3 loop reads CASSYGQEPWETQYF. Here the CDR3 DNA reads TGTGCCAGCAGCTACGGACAGGAGCCGTGGGAGACCCAGTACTTC.

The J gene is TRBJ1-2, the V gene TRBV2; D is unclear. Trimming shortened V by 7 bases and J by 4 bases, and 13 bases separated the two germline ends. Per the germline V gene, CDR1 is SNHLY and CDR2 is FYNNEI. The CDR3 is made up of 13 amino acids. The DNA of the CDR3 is TGTGCCAGCATGGCCAGGCCTCCCTATGGCTACACCTTC. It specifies CASMARPPYGYTF.

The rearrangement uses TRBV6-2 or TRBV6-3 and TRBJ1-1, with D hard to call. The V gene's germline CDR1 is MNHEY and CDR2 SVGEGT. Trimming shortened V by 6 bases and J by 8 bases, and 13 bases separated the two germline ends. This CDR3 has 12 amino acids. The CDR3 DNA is TGTGCCAGCAGCCGCGACACCCCCGAAGCTTTCTTT. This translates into CASSRDTPEAFF.

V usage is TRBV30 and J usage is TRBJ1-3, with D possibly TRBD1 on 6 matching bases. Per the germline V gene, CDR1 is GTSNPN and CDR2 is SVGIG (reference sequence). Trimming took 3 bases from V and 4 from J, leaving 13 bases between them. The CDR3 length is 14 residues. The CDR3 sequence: CAWSPGTLGNTIYF. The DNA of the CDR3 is TGTGCCTGGAGCCCTGGGACACTGGGAAACACCATATATTTT. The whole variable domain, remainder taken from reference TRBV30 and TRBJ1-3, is SQTIHQWPATLVQPVGSPLSLECTVEGTSNPNLYWYRQAAGRGLQLLFYSVGIGQISSEVPQNLSASRPQDRQFILSSKKLLLSDSGFYLCAWSPGTLGNTIYFGEGSWLTVV.

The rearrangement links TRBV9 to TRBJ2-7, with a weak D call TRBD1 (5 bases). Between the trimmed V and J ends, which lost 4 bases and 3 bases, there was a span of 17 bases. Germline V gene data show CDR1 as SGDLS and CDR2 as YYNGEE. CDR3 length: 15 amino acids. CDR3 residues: CASSPPSGRVYEQYF. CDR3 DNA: TGTGCCAGCAGCCCCCCCTCGGGCAGGGTCTACGAGCAGTACTTC.

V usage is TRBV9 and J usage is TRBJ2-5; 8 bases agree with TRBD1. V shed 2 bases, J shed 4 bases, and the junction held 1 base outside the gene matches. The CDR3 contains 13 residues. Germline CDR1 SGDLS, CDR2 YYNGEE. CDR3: CASSVGQGETQYF. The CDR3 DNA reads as TGTGCCAGCAGCGTCGGACAGGGAGAGACCCAGTACTTC.

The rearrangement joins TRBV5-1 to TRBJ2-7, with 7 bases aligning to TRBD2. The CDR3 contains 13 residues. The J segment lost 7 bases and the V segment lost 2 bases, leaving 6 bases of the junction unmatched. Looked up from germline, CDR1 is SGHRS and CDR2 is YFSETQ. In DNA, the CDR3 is TGCGCCAGCAGCTTAGTTTCGGGAGGTGAGCAGTACTTC. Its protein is CASSLVSGGEQYF.

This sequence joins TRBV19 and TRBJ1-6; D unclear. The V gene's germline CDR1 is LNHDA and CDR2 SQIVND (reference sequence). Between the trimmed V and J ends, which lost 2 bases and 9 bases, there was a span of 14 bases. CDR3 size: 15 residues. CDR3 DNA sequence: TGTGCCAGTAGTATAAATTCGGGGTCTAGTTCACCCCTCCACTTT. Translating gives CASSINSGSSSPLHF.

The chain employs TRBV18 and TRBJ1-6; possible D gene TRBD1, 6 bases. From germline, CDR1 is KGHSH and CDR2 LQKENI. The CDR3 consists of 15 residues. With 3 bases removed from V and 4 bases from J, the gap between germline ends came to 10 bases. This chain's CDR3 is CASSPGGQYNSPLHF. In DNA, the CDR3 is TGTGCCAGCTCACCCGGGGGGCAGTATAATTCACCCCTCCACTTT.

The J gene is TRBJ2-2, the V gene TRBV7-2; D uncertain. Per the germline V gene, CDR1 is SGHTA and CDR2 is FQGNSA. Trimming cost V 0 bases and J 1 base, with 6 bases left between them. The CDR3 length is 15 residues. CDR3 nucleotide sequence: TGTGCCAGCAGCTTAGCTGCGAGGAACACCGGGGAGCTGTTTTTT. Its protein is CASSLAARNTGELFF.

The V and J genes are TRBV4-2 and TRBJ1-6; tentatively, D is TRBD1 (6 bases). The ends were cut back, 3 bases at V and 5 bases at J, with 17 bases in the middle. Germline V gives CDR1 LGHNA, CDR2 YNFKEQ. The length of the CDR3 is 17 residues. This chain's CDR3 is CASSHLGVGADNSPLHF. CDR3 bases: TGTGCCAGCAGCCACCTGGGAGTGGGGGCGGATAATTCACCCCTCCACTTT.